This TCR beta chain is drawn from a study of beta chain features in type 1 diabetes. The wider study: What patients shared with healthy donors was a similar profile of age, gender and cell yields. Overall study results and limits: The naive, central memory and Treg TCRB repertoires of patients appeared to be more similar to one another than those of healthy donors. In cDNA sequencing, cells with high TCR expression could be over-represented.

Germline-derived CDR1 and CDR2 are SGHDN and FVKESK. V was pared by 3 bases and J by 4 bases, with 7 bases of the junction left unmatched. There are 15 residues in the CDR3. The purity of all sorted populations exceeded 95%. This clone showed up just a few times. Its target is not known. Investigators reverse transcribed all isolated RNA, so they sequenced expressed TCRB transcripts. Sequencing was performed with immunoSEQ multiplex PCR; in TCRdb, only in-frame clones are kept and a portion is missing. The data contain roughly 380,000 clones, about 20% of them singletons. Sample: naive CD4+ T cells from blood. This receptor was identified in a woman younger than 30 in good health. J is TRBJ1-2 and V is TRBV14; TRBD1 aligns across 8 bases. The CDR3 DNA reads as TGTGCCAGCAGCCAGGCCGGGACAGGAATCTATGGCTACACCTTC. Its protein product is CASSQAGTGIYGYTF.